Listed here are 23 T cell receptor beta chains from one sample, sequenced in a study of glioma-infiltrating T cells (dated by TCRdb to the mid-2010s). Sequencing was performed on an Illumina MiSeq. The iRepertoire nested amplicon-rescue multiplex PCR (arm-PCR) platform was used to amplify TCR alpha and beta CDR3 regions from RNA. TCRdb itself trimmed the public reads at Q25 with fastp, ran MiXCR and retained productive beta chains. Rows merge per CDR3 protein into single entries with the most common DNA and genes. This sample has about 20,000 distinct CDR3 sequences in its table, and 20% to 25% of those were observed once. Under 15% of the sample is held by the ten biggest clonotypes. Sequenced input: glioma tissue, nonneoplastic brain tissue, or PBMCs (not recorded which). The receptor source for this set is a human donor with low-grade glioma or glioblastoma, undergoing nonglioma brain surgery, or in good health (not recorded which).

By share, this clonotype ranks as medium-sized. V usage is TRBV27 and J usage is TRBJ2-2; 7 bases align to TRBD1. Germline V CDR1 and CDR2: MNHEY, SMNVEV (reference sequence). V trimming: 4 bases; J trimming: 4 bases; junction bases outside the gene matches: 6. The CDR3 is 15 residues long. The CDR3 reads CASSSTGAATGELFF. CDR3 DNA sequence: TGTGCCAGCAGTTCCACAGGGGCTGCCACCGGGGAGCTGTTTTTT.

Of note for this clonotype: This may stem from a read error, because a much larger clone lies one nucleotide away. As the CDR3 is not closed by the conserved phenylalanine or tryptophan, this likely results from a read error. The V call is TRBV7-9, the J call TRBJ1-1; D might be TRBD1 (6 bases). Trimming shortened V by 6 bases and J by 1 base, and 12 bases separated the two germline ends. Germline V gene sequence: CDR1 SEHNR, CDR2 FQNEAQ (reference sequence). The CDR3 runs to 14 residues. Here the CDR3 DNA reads TGTGCCAGCAGTTGGGGGGCAGCGAACACTGAAGCTTTCCTT. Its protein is CASSWGAANTEAFL.

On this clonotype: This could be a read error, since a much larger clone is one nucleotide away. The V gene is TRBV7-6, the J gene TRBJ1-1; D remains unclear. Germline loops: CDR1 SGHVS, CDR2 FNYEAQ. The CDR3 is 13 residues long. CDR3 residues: CARSLWGNTEAFF. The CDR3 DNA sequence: TGTGCCCGCAGCTTATGGGGGAACACTGAAGCTTTCTTT.

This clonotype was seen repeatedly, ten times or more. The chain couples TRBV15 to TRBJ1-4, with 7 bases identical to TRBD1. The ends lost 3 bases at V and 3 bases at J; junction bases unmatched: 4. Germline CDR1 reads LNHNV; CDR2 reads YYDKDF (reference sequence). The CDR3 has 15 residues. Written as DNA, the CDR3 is TGTGCCACCAGCAGCGCCGGGACAGCTAATGAAAAACTGTTTTTT. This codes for CATSSAGTANEKLFF.

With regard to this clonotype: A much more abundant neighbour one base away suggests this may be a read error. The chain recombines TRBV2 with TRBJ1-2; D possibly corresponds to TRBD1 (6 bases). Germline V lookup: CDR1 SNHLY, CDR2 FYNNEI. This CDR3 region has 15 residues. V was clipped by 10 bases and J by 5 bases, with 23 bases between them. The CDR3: CANSPGAGREYGYTF. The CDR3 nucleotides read TGTGCCAACAGCCCGGGGGCAGGGAGGGAATATGGCTACACCTTC.

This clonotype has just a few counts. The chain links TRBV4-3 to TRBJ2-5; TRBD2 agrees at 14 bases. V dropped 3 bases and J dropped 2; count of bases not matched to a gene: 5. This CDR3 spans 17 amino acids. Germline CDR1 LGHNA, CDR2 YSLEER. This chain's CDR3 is CASSHGLAGGTQETQYF. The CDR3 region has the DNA TGCGCCAGCAGCCACGGACTAGCGGGGGGTACTCAAGAGACCCAGTACTTC.

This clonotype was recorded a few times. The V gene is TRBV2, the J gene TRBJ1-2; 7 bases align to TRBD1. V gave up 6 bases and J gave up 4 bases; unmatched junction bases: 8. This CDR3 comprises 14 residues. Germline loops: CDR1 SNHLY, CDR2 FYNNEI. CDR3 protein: CASSPEGQIYGYTF. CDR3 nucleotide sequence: TGTGCCAGCAGCCCGGAGGGACAGATCTATGGCTACACCTTC.

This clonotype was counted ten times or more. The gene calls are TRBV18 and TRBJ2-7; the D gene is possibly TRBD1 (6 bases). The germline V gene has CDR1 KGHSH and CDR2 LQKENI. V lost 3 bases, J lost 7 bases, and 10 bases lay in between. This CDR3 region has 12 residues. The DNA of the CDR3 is TGTGCCAGCTCACCGAACAGGGTTGAGCAGTACTTC. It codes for CASSPNRVEQYF.

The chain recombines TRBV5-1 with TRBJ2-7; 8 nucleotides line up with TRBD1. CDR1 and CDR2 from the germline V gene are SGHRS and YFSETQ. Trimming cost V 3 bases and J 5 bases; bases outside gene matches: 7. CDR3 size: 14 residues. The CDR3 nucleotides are TGCGCCAGCAGCTCGGGACAGGCGACTCACGAGCAGTACTTC. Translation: CASSSGQATHEQYF.

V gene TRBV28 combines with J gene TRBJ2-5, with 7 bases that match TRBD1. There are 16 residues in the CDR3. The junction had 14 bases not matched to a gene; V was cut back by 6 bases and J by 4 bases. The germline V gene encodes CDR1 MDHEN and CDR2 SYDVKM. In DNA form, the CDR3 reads TGTGCCAGCAGCCCACGTGAAATACAGGGGAGAGAGACCCAGTACTTC. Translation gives CASSPREIQGRETQYF.

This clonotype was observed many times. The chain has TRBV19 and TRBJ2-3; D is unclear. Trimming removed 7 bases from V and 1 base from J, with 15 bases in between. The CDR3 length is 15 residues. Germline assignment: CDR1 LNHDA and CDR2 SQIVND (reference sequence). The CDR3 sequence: CASTTSPKGTDTQYF. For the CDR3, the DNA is TGTGCCAGTACGACTTCTCCTAAAGGCACAGATACGCAGTATTTT.

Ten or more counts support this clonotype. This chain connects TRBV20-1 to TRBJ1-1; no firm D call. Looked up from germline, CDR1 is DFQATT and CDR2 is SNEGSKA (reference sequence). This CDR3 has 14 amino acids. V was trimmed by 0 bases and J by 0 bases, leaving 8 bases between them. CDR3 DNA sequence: TGCAGTGCTAGAGATTTGGGCTTGAACACTGAAGCTTTCTTT. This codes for CSARDLGLNTEAFF.

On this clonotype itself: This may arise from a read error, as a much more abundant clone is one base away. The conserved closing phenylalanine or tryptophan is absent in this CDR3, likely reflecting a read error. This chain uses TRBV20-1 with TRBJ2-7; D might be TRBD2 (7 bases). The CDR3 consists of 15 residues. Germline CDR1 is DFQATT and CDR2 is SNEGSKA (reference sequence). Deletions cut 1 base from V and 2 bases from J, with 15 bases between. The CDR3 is CSARAGRGPTYEQYL. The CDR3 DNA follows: TGCAGTGCTAGAGCCGGGCGGGGGCCAACCTACGAGCAGTACCTC.

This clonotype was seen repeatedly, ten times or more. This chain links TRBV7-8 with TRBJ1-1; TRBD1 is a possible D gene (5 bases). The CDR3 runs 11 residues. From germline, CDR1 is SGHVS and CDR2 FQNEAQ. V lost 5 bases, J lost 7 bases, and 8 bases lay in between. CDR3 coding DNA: TGTGCCAGCAGCCGAGGGGATGAAGCTTTCTTT. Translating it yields CASSRGDEAFF.

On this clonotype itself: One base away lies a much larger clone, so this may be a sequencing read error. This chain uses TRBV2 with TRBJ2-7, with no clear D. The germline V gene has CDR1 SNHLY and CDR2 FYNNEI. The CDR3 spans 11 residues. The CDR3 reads CASSGSYEKYF. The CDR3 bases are TGTGCCAGCAGTGGGTCTTACGAGAAGTACTTC. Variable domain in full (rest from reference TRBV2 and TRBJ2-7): EPEVTQTPSHQVTQMGQEVILRCVPISNHLYFYWYRQILGQKVEFLVSFYNNEISEKSEIFDDQFSVERPDGSNFTLKIRSTKLEDSAMYFCASSGSYEKYFGPGTRLTVT.

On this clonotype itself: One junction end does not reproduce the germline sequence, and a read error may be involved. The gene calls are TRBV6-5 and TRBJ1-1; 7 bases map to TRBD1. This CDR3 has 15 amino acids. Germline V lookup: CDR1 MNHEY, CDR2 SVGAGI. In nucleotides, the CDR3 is TGTGCCAGCAGAAGGGGACAGTCCACGAACACTAAAGCTTTCTTT. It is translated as CASRRGQSTNTKAFF.

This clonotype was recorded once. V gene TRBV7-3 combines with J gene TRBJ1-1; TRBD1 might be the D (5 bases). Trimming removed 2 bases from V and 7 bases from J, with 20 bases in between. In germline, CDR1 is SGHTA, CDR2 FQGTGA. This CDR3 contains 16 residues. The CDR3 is CASSLGLSRGGLEAFF. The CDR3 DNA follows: TGTGCCAGCAGCTTAGGTCTCTCAAGGGGCGGCCTTGAAGCTTTCTTT.

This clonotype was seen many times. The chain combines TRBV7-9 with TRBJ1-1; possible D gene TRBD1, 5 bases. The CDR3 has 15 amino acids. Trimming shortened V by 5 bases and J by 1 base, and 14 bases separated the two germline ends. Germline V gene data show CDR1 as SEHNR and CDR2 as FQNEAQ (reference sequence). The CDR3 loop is CASSQNVGENTEAFF. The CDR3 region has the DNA TGTGCCAGCAGCCAAAACGTAGGGGAGAACACTGAAGCTTTCTTT.

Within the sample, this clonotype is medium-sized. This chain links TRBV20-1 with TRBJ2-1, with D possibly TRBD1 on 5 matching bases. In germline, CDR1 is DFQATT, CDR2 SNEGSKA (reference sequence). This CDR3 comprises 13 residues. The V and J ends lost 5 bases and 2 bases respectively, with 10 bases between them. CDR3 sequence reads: CSAGAGTYNEQFF. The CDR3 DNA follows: TGCAGTGCTGGTGCAGGGACCTACAATGAGCAGTTCTTC.

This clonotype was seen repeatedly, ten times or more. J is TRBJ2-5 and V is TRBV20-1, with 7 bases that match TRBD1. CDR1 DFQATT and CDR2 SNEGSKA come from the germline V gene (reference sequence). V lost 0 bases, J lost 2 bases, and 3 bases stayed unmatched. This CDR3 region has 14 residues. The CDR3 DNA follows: TGCAGTGCTAGAGATGGGACAGTACAAGAGACCCAGTACTTC. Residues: CSARDGTVQETQYF.

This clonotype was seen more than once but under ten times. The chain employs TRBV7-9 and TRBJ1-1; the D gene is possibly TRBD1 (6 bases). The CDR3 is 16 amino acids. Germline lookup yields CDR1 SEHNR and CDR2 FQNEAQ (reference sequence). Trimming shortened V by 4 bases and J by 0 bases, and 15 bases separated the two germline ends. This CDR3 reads CASSSQRQAMNTEAFF. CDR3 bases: TGTGCCAGCAGCTCCCAGCGACAGGCCATGAACACTGAAGCTTTCTTT. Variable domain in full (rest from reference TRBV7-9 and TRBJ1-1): DTGVSQNPRHKITKRGQNVTFRCDPISEHNRLYWYRQTLGQGPEFLTYFQNEAQLEKSRLLSDRFSAERPKGSFSTLEIQRTEQGDSAMYLCASSSQRQAMNTEAFFGQGTRLTVV.

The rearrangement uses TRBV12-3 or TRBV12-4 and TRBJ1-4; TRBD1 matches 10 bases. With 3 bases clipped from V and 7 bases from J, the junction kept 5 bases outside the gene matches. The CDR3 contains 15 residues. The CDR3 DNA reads TGTGCCAGCAGTTTTAGGGGGACAGGGGCTGAAAAACTGTTTTTT. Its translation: CASSFRGTGAEKLFF.

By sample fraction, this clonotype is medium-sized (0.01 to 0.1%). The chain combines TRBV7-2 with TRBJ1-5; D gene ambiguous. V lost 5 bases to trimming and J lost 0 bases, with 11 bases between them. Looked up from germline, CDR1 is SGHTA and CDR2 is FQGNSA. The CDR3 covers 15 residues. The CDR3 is CASSRNDYSNQPQHF. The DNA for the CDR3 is TGTGCCAGCAGCCGTAATGATTATAGCAATCAGCCCCAGCATTTT. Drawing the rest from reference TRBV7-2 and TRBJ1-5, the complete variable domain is GAGVSQSPSNKVTEKGKDVELRCDPISGHTALYWYRQSLGQGLEFLIYFQGNSAPDKSGLPSDRFSAERTGGSVSTLTIQRTQQEDSAVYLCASSRNDYSNQPQHFGDGTRLSIL.